The 17 T cell receptor beta chains in this list originate from one sample, sequenced in a study of blood T cell repertoires in COVID-19. Assay: immunoSEQ multiplex PCR; the TCRdb copy retains only in-frame clones and omits some. The sample has around 19,000 clones, 87% seen once. The sequenced sample consisted of peripheral blood. Receptors were obtained from a human donor in a cohort sampled during active COVID-19.

DNA for the CDR3: TGTGCCAGCAGCTTGGCCAGGGGGCGTAGCACTGAAGCTTTCTTT. As protein: CASSLARGRSTEAFF. V usage is TRBV5-6 and J usage is TRBJ1-1; 8 nucleotides align to TRBD1. V was clipped by 0 bases and J by 4 bases; unmatched bases: 5. The CDR3 totals 15 residues. Germline loops: CDR1 SGHDT, CDR2 YYEEEE.

The V and J genes are TRBV30 and TRBJ1-5, with TRBD1 matching 7 bases. Germline assignment: CDR1 GTSNPN and CDR2 SVGIG (reference sequence). The CDR3 sequence is 15 residues long. The V segment lost 2 bases and the J segment 0 bases; nucleotides outside the gene matches: 4. As DNA, the CDR3 is TGTGCCTGGAGTCTGGGACAGTATAGCAATCAGCCCCAGCATTTT. It encodes CAWSLGQYSNQPQHF.

This chain connects TRBV5-8 to TRBJ1-1; D uncertain. The CDR3 length is 14 residues. Trimming took off 0 bases at V and 1 base at J, with 7 bases between the two ends. Per the germline V gene, CDR1 is SGHTS and CDR2 is YDEGEE. In nucleotides, the CDR3 is TGTGCCAGCAGCTTGGTCCAGGCGAACACTGAAGCTTTCTTT. Protein product: CASSLVQANTEAFF.

J is TRBJ2-3 and V is TRBV15, with 12 positions matching TRBD2. The length of the CDR3 is 14 residues. The junction had 1 base not matched to a gene; V was cut back by 6 bases and J by 3 bases. Germline CDR1 LNHNV, CDR2 YYDKDF (reference sequence). CDR3 DNA sequence: TGTGCCACCAGGCTAGCGGGAGGGACAGATACGCAGTATTTT. Protein product: CATRLAGGTDTQYF.

The chain combines TRBV7-3 with TRBJ2-2; 8 nucleotides agree with TRBD1. V gave up 5 bases and J gave up 1 base; unmatched junction bases: 6. The CDR3 length is 16 residues. Germline values: CDR1 SGHTA, CDR2 FQGTGA. In DNA form, the CDR3 reads TGTGCCAGCAGCCGGACAGGGAGACAGAACACCGGGGAGCTGTTTTTT. Encoded protein: CASSRTGRQNTGELFF.

V and J are TRBV7-2 and TRBJ1-6; no firm D call. Looked up from germline, CDR1 is SGHTA and CDR2 is FQGNSA. Between the trimmed V and J ends, which lost 2 bases and 6 bases, there was a span of 11 bases. The CDR3 length is 15 residues. This CDR3 is CASSLPRRGNSPLHF. Written as DNA, the CDR3 is TGTGCCAGCAGCTTACCCAGACGGGGTAATTCACCCCTCCACTTT.

The chain couples TRBV28 to TRBJ2-1; 14 positions agree with TRBD2. This CDR3 region has 17 residues. Germline V CDR1 and CDR2: MDHEN, SYDVKM. The V segment lost 2 bases and the J segment 0 bases; nucleotides outside the gene matches: 0. Here the CDR3 reads CASSLGTSGSSYNEQFF. The DNA for the CDR3 is TGTGCCAGCAGTTTAGGGACTAGCGGGAGCTCCTACAATGAGCAGTTCTTC.

V is TRBV28 and J is TRBJ1-1; D ambiguous. Germline V gene lookup returns CDR1 MDHEN and CDR2 SYDVKM. V lost 2 bases and J lost 1, with 5 bases in between. The CDR3 is 13 residues long. CDR3 sequence (DNA): TGTGCCAGCAGTTTAAACAGGAACACTGAAGCTTTCTTT. This codes for CASSLNRNTEAFF.

V is TRBV5-4 and J is TRBJ2-7; 10 bases agree with TRBD2. From germline, CDR1 is SGHNT and CDR2 YYREEE (reference sequence). The CDR3 length is 16 residues. V shed 2 bases and J 4 bases; nucleotides not matched to a gene: 9. This CDR3 reads CASSFGSSGSTYEQYF. In DNA, the CDR3 is TGTGCCAGCAGCTTTGGCTCTAGCGGGAGTACGTACGAGCAGTACTTC.

The chain is built from TRBV14 and TRBJ1-1; D is ambiguous. The CDR3 loop spans 14 amino acids. Trimming took off 6 bases at V and 0 bases at J, with 11 bases between the two ends. CDR1 and CDR2 from the germline V gene are SGHDN and FVKESK. The CDR3 sequence: CASSPLRLNTEAFF. Here the CDR3 DNA reads TGTGCCAGCAGTCCCCTCAGGCTGAACACTGAAGCTTTCTTT.

This clone came up a few times. In DNA form, the CDR3 reads TGTGCCAGCAGGGGGACACCGAACACTGAAGCTTTCTTT. Its protein is CASRGTPNTEAFF. The chain recombines TRBV2 with TRBJ1-1; possible D gene TRBD1, 6 bases. The CDR3 has 13 residues. Germline assignment: CDR1 SNHLY and CDR2 FYNNEI. Trimming pared 6 bases from V and 1 base from J, leaving 9 bases between.

The CDR3 region has the DNA TGCGCCAGCAGCCGCAACCATTACAGGATCCAGAGAGGTTACAATGAGCAGTTCTTC. It codes for CASSRNHYRIQRGYNEQFF. This sequence joins TRBV4-1 and TRBJ2-1, with D tentatively TRBD1 (5 bases). The V gene lost 4 bases and the J gene lost 4 bases, with 26 bases spanning the gap. Germline loops: CDR1 MGHRA, CDR2 YSYEKL. The CDR3 contains 19 residues.

The V call is TRBV4-3, the J call TRBJ1-5; 7 nucleotides align to TRBD1. The germline gives CDR1 LGHNA, CDR2 YSLEER. This CDR3 has 16 amino acids. V was clipped by 0 bases and J by 7 bases; unmatched bases: 9. The CDR3 coding sequence is TGCGCCAGCAGCCAAGACTGGGCAGGGGGAAACCAGCCCCAGCATTTT. This sequence encodes CASSQDWAGGNQPQHF.

This clone occurred a few times. CDR3 sequence: CASSPGLAGGLYEQYF. CDR3 DNA sequence: TGTGCCAGCAGCCCAGGACTAGCGGGAGGGTTGTACGAGCAGTACTTC. The rearrangement links TRBV5-4 to TRBJ2-7; 15 positions match TRBD2. The CDR3 runs 16 residues. J lost 4 bases, V lost 4 bases, and 6 bases had no gene match. The V gene's germline CDR1 is SGHNT and CDR2 YYREEE (reference sequence). The full variable domain, rest sourced from reference TRBV5-4 and TRBJ2-7, is ETGVTQSPTHLIKTRGQQVTLRCSSQSGHNTVSWYQQALGQGPQFIFQYYREEENGRGNFPPRFSGLQFPNYSSELNVNALELDDSALYLCASSPGLAGGLYEQYFGPGTRLTVT.

This clone was found a few times. The chain couples TRBV6-2 or TRBV6-3 to TRBJ2-2; D is ambiguous. Trimming cost V 2 bases and J 1 base, with 5 bases left between them. This CDR3 comprises 14 residues. CDR1 is MNHEY, CDR2 SVGEGT, per germline. In DNA form, the CDR3 reads TGTGCCAGCAGTTACCTTAAGAACACCGGGGAGCTGTTTTTT. Protein: CASSYLKNTGELFF.

The V gene is TRBV2, the J gene TRBJ2-7; D is possibly TRBD2 (6 bases). V was pared by 8 bases and J by 3 bases, with 20 bases between. Germline V CDR1 and CDR2: SNHLY, FYNNEI. CDR3 length equals 15 residues. The CDR3 DNA reads TGTGCCAGCGGAGGGAGCCTCGAATCCCGCTACGAGCAGTACTTC. It specifies CASGGSLESRYEQYF.

The chain couples TRBV7-2 to TRBJ2-1; 9 bases map to TRBD1. Germline-derived CDR1 and CDR2 are SGHTA and FQGNSA. V dropped 4 bases and J dropped 4; count of bases not matched to a gene: 5. This CDR3 contains 15 residues. DNA of the CDR3: TGTGCCAGCAGCTCGACAGGGGGTTATTACAATGAGCAGTTCTTC. This sequence encodes CASSSTGGYYNEQFF.